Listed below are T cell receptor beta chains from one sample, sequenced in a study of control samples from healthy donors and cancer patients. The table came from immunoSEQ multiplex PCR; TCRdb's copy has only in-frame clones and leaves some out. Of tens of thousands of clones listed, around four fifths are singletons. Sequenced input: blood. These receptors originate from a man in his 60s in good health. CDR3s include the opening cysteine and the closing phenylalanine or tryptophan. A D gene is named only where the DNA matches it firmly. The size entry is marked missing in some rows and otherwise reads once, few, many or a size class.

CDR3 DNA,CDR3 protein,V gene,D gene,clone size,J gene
TGTGCCAGCAGTCCGAAAAATCCACAGGGAAAGACTAATGAAAAACTGTTTTTT,CASSPKNPQGKTNEKLFF,TRBV27,.,.,TRBJ1-4
TGTGCCAGCAGTTCCCCGCGGAGGTATAACTATGGCTACACCTTC,CASSSPRRYNYGYTF,TRBV28,.,.,TRBJ1-2
TGTGCCAGCATACGGTTAGCAGGGGGCCATCAGCCCCAGCATTTT,CASIRLAGGHQPQHF,TRBV6-5,TRBD1,.,TRBJ1-5
TGTGCCAGCAGCCGAGGGTGGGAAGTTAATCAGCCCCAGCATTTT,CASSRGWEVNQPQHF,TRBV6-5,.,.,TRBJ1-5
TGTGCCAGTAGTAGAAGGGGTTTAGGGGCCAACGTCCTGACTTTT,CASSRRGLGANVLTF,TRBV19,.,.,TRBJ2-6
TGCAGCGTTGAAGAGAGCGTGGGGACAGGGCGGTTCTTC,CSVEESVGTGRFF,TRBV29-1,TRBD1,.,TRBJ2-1
TGTGCCAGCAGCGTGGGGGGCGGTAGCGTAGAGACCCAGTACTTC,CASSVGGGSVETQYF,TRBV9,.,few,TRBJ2-5
TGTGCCGGGTCCCGGGACAGGGAACAGCCCCAGCATTTT,CAGSRDREQPQHF,TRBV2,TRBD1,.,TRBJ1-5
TGTGCCTGGATGGGACAGGGAAATTACAATGAGCAGTTCTTC,CAWMGQGNYNEQFF,TRBV30,TRBD1,.,TRBJ2-1
TGTGCCAGCAGCTCCTCTTCATTCACAGATACGCAGTATTTT,CASSSSSFTDTQYF,TRBV7-2,.,.,TRBJ2-3
TGTGCCAGCAGTTACTCGGGTGGAGGGGACACTGAAGCTTTCTTT,CASSYSGGGDTEAFF,TRBV6-2/TRBV6-3,.,few,TRBJ1-1
TGTGCCAGCAGGAAGTTCCGGGACAGTTCCTACGAGCAGTACTTC,CASRKFRDSSYEQYF,TRBV5-6,TRBD1,.,TRBJ2-7
TGCGCCAGCAGCCCACCAGGCCAGGGCAACTATGGCTACACCTTC,CASSPPGQGNYGYTF,TRBV4-1,.,few,TRBJ1-2
TGCGCCAGCAGCCAAGATACAGGGGGCGAAAGCACAGATACGCAGTATTTT,CASSQDTGGESTDTQYF,TRBV4-3,TRBD1,.,TRBJ2-3
TGTGCCAGCAGCTTAGACTCAGGATACAATGAGCAGTTCTTC,CASSLDSGYNEQFF,TRBV7-9,.,.,TRBJ2-1
TGTGCCATCAGTCGACAGGAGCAAGAGACCCAGTACTTC,CAISRQEQETQYF,TRBV10-3,.,.,TRBJ2-5
TGTGCCAGCAGCTTAGGTTACAGGGGCGACACTGAAGCTTTCTTT,CASSLGYRGDTEAFF,TRBV7-2,TRBD1,.,TRBJ1-1
TGTGCCAGCAGCTTATCGGGAAATAATTCACCCCTCCACTTT,CASSLSGNNSPLHF,TRBV7-9,.,.,TRBJ1-6
TGTGCCAGCAGCTTAGAGGCGAACACTGAAGCTTTCTTT,CASSLEANTEAFF,TRBV13,.,once,TRBJ1-1
TGTGCCAGCAGTGAAGATGCAGGGCCCCAGCGGCCCCAGCATTTT,CASSEDAGPQRPQHF,TRBV6-1,.,.,TRBJ1-5
TGTGCCAGCAGCTTAGGACAGAGAAGCTCCTACGAGCAGTACTTC,CASSLGQRSSYEQYF,TRBV11-2,.,few,TRBJ2-7
TGCGCCAGCAGCCAATGGGGGACTAGCGGGAGCTCCTACAATGAGCAGTTCTTC,CASSQWGTSGSSYNEQFF,TRBV5-1,TRBD2,.,TRBJ2-1
TGCGCCAGCAGCCAAGATTTTGGACTCGGAGCTAACTATGGCTACACCTTC,CASSQDFGLGANYGYTF,TRBV4-3,.,.,TRBJ1-2
TGTGCCAGTAGTATACAGAACACTGAAGCTTTCTTT,CASSIQNTEAFF,TRBV19,.,.,TRBJ1-1
TGTGCCAGCAGTTACGACAGCAACTATGGCTACACCTTC,CASSYDSNYGYTF,TRBV6-2/TRBV6-3,.,.,TRBJ1-2
TGTGCCAGCAGGCCCAACTTCGCGGGAGACATTCAGTACTTC,CASRPNFAGDIQYF,TRBV6-6,TRBD2,once,TRBJ2-4
TGTGCCAGCTCACCCCAAAGCACAGATACGCAGTATTTT,CASSPQSTDTQYF,TRBV18,.,.,TRBJ2-3
TGTGCCAGCAGCGAACGCTTAACCGGGGAGCTGTTTTTT,CASSERLTGELFF,TRBV12-3/TRBV12-4,.,once,TRBJ2-2
TGCGCCAGCAGCTTTGCAAGCGGGAGGTTGACAGATACGCAGTATTTT,CASSFASGRLTDTQYF,TRBV5-1,TRBD2,.,TRBJ2-3
TGTGCCAGTAGTCCCAGCGGGAGCGGGAGGAAGAATGAGCAGTTCTTC,CASSPSGSGRKNEQFF,TRBV19,TRBD2,.,TRBJ2-1
TGCGCCAGCAGCCGGGGAGCCGGGCTAAACACTGAAGCTTTCTTT,CASSRGAGLNTEAFF,TRBV5-1,.,.,TRBJ1-1
TGTGCCAGCAGCCAGATTTCGCGGGGTACACAAGAGACCCAGTACTTC,CASSQISRGTQETQYF,TRBV5-4,.,once,TRBJ2-5
TGTGCCAGCAGCCCGCGGGGGAGAGAGCAGTACTTC,CASSPRGREQYF,TRBV7-2,TRBD2,.,TRBJ2-7
TGTGCCAGCAGCCAAGGGCCGGGGGCACCCCTCCACTTT,CASSQGPGAPLHF,TRBV14,.,.,TRBJ1-6
TGCAGTGCTAGTCGGTCGGCGGGGGATCAAGAGACCCAGTACTTC,CSASRSAGDQETQYF,TRBV20-1,TRBD2,.,TRBJ2-5
TGCAGCGCTGGACAGGAGGATCAGCCCCAGCATTTT,CSAGQEDQPQHF,TRBV29-1,TRBD1,.,TRBJ1-5
TGTGCCAGCACCCGCGGGGAGTGGGAGCAGTTCTTC,CASTRGEWEQFF,TRBV12-3/TRBV12-4,.,once,TRBJ2-1
TGTGCCAGCAGCCCGGGACCCGGCTCCTACGAGCAGTACTTC,CASSPGPGSYEQYF,TRBV11-1,.,once,TRBJ2-7
TGTGCCAGCAGCTTGGACCTCACAGGGGACTACGAGCAGTACTTC,CASSLDLTGDYEQYF,TRBV5-5,TRBD1,.,TRBJ2-7
TGTGCCAGCAGTTCCAATCCTAGCGGGACTCGCACAGATACGCAGTATTTT,CASSSNPSGTRTDTQYF,TRBV6-2/TRBV6-3,TRBD2,.,TRBJ2-3
TGTGCCAGCAGCTTTGACCCTATTTACAATGAGCAGTTCTTC,CASSFDPIYNEQFF,TRBV27,.,.,TRBJ2-1
TGTGCCAGCAGTGATGCGGGAGGACACAATGAGCAGTTCTTC,CASSDAGGHNEQFF,TRBV25-1,TRBD2,.,TRBJ2-1
TGTGCCAGCAGTTTAGGGGGTAATGAGCAGTTCTTC,CASSLGGNEQFF,TRBV12-3/TRBV12-4,.,.,TRBJ2-1
TGTGCCACCAGTGACCCCTTCAGCTCCTACAATGAGCAGTTCTTC,CATSDPFSSYNEQFF,TRBV24-1,.,.,TRBJ2-1
TGCGGGGGCAGGACTAGCGGGAGACTCGAGCAGTACTTC,CGGRTSGRLEQYF,TRBV5-1,TRBD2,.,TRBJ2-7
TGTGCCAGCAGCCCGACGGAGAACTATGGCTACACCTTC,CASSPTENYGYTF,TRBV6-2/TRBV6-3,.,few,TRBJ1-2